The T cell receptor (beta chain) under discussion was sequenced for a study of CXCR3-negative and CXCR3-positive naive CD8 T cells. About the study: Total TRB output reached 130 million or so reads, about 1.5 +/- 0.3 million per library. Study results and limitations: Comparably high diversity was seen in both naive subsets, and much lower diversity in memory CD8+ cells. For naive cells, CXCR3-negative and CXCR3-positive subsets had similar TRBV-TRBJ usage; for memory cells, usage differed.

As for this clonotype: Antigen specificity is unknown.

TRB cDNA libraries were made by UMI-labeled 5' RACE. TCRdb re-called the 5' RACE reads and catalogs CDR3 proteins one per entry, DNA excluded. The sample table includes tens of thousands of distinct CDR3 sequences. The sequencing input was memory CD8+ T cells from blood. The sequence was collected from a human donor in good health. Some clones in this sample may be carry-over from other donors' samples.

The CDR3 spells CASSPRAGPTYEQYF. The chain carries TRBV6-5 and TRBJ2-7; without DNA, the TCRdb call of TRBD1 cannot be checked. CDR1 and CDR2 from the germline V gene are MNHEY and SVGAGI. The CDR3 contains 15 residues.